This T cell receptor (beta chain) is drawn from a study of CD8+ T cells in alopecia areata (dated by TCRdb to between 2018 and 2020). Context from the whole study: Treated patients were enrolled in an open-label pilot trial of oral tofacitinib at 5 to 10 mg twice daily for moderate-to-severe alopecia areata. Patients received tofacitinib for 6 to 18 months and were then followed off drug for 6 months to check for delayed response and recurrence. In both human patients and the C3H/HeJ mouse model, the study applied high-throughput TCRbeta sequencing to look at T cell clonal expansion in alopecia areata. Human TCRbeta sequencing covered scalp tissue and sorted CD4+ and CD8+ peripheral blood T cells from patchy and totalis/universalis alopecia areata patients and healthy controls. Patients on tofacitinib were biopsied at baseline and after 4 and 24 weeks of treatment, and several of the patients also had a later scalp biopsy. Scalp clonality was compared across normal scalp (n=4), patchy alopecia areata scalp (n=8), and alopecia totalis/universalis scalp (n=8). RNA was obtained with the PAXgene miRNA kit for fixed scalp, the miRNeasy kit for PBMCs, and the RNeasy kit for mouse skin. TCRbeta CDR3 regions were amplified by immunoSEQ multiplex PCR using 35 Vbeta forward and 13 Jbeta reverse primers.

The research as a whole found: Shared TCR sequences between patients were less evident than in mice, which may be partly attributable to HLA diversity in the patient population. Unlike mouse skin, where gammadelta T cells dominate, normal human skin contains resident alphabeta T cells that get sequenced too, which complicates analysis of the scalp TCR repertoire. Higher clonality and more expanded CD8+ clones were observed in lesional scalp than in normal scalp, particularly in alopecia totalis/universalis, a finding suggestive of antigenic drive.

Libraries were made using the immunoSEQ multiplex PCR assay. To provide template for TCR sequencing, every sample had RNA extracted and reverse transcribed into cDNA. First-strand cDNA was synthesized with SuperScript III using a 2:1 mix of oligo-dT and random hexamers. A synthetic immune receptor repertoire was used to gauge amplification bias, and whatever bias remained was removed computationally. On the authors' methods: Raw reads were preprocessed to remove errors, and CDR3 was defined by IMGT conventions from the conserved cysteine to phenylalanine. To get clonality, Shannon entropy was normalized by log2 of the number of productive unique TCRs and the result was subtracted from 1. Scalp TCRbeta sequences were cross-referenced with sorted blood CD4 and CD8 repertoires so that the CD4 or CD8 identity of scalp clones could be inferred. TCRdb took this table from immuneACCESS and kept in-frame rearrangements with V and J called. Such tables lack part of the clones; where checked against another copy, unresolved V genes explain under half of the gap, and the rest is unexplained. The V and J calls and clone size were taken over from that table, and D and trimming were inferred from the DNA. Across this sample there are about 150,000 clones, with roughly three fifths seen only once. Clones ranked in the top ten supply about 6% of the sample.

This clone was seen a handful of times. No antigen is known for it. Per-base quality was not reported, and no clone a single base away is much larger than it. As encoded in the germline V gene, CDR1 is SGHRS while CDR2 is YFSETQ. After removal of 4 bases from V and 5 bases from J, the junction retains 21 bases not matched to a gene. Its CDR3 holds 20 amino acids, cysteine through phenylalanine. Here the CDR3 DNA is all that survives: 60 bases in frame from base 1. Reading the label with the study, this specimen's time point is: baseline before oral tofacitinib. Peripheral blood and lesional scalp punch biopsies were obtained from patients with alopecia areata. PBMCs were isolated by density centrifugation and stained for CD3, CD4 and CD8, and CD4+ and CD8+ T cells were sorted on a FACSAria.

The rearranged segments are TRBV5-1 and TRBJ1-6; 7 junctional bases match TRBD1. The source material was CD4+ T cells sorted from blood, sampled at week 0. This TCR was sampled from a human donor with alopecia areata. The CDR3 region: CASSDYRGSLGKRHNSPLHF. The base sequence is TGCGCCAGCAGCGACTACAGGGGCTCCTTAGGAAAGCGACATAATTCACCCCTCCACTTT.